This TCR beta chain is drawn from a study of glioma-infiltrating T cells after dendritic cell vaccination. Study-level points and caveats: Higher TCR clonality did not directly relate to longer survival.

Sample time point: after dendritic cell vaccination, including at tumor progression/relapse. With regard to this clone: As yet, its antigen is unknown.

The V gene's germline CDR1 is SGHAT and CDR2 FQNNGV. The CDR3 consists of 15 residues. Trimming removed 1 base from V and 5 bases from J; junction bases left unmatched: 5. The primer mix had 60 V beta and 13 J beta primers. TCRdb keeps only in-frame clones here, not all; method: immunoSEQ multiplex PCR. In the table there are about 24,000 clones, roughly 86% of which are singletons. J is TRBJ1-2 and V is TRBV11-2; 9 nucleotides agree with TRBD1. The clonotype originates from a human donor with glioblastoma. The input for sequencing was blood, taken after dendritic cell vaccination. CDR3 in amino acids: CASSLGPGQGYGYTF. The DNA of the CDR3 is TGTGCCAGCAGCTTAGGGCCGGGACAGGGTTATGGCTACACCTTC.